Below are 7 T cell receptor beta chains sequenced from a single sample in a study of CD8 T cells in ankylosing spondylitis. Using its own MiXCR run on the 5' RACE reads, TCRdb lists one record per CDR3 protein. This sample has 200,000 to 250,000 distinct CDR3 sequences, with 10% found just once. What was sequenced was blood, either unsorted or a sorted T cell fraction (not recorded which). These receptor sequences come from a male donor with ankylosing spondylitis or in good health (not recorded which).

This clonotype was counted many times. The rearrangement links TRBV25-1 to TRBJ1-1; TRBD1 aligns across 7 bases. CDR1 is MGHDK, CDR2 SYGVNS, per germline. After removal of 7 bases from V and 3 bases from J, the junction contained 5 bases not matched to a gene. The CDR3 covers 13 residues. CDR3 sequence reads: CASTQGEHTEAFF. CDR3 nucleotides: TGTGCCAGCACGCAGGGGGAACACACTGAAGCTTTCTTT.

This clonotype has at least ten counts. CDR3 protein: CASSPPSFLGNEQFF. The DNA for the CDR3 is TGTGCCAGCAGCCCCCCTTCGTTTTTGGGGAATGAGCAGTTCTTC. This chain uses TRBV3-1 with TRBJ2-1; D remains unclear. This CDR3 has 15 amino acids. CDR1 and CDR2 from the germline V gene are LGHDT and YNNKEL (reference sequence). Deletions cut 4 bases from V and 7 bases from J, with 17 bases between.

Many counts were recorded for this clonotype. The chain combines TRBV20-1 with TRBJ1-3; 7 positions match TRBD1. The CDR3 sequence is 13 residues long. V gave up 5 bases and J gave up 4 bases; unmatched junction bases: 5. CDR1 is DFQATT, CDR2 SNEGSKA, per germline (reference sequence). CDR3 sequence: CSALTGEGNTIYF. The CDR3 bases are TGCAGTGCTCTCACAGGGGAAGGAAACACCATATATTTT.

This clonotype was recorded at least ten times. The chain carries TRBV7-9 and TRBJ2-1, with D unclear. There are 12 residues in the CDR3. Germline V lookup: CDR1 SEHNR, CDR2 FQNEAQ (reference sequence). V was cut by 0 bases and J by 10 bases, with 7 bases left in between. The CDR3 sequence: CASSLATREQFF. As DNA, the CDR3 is TGTGCCAGCAGCTTAGCAACGCGGGAGCAGTTCTTC.

This clonotype has more than one count but fewer than ten. The chain employs TRBV27 and TRBJ2-3, with 8 nucleotides matching TRBD1. V trimming: 9 bases; J trimming: 0 bases; junction bases outside the gene matches: 11. The CDR3 spans 16 residues. Germline assignment: CDR1 MNHEY and CDR2 SMNVEV (reference sequence). The chain's CDR3 is CASGDRILSSTDTQYF. The CDR3 bases are TGTGCCAGTGGGGACAGGATTCTTTCTAGCACAGATACGCAGTATTTT.

This clonotype was counted at least ten times. This rearrangement joins TRBV10-3 to TRBJ2-1; maybe TRBD2 (6 bases). Germline-derived CDR1 and CDR2 are ENHRY and SYGVKD. V was shortened by 9 bases and J by 3 bases, with 9 bases between the two germline ends. The CDR3 contains 12 residues. The CDR3 region has the DNA TGTGCCATGCGGGACGTCTACAATGAGCAGTTCTTC. Protein product: CAMRDVYNEQFF.

The chain uses TRBV19 and TRBJ2-3; 7 bases are shared with TRBD1. The CDR3 extends over 15 amino acids. V lost 5 bases to trimming and J lost 4 bases; unmatched junction nucleotides: 9. Germline values: CDR1 LNHDA, CDR2 SQIVND (reference sequence). The CDR3 region has the DNA TGTGCCAGTAGTCCGAGGACAGGTGAGGCAGATACGCAGTATTTT. This encodes CASSPRTGEADTQYF.